Shown below are 20 T cell receptor beta chains from a single sample sequenced in a study of early T cells in non-severe SARS-CoV-2 infection. TCRdb re-called the 5' RACE reads with MiXCR, one entry per CDR3 protein. The table has around 55,000 distinct CDR3 sequences, approximately 13% seen once. The material sequenced was whole blood. These receptors originate from an adult who was a healthcare worker with PCR-confirmed SARS-CoV-2 infection or an uninfected control (not recorded which).

This clonotype was picked up many times. This rearrangement joins TRBV6-5 to TRBJ2-7; D may match TRBD1 or TRBD2 (5 bases each). The CDR3 has 14 amino acids. Deletions cut 2 bases from V and 5 bases from J, with 13 bases between. Germline V gene lookup returns CDR1 MNHEY and CDR2 SVGAGI. CDR3 residues: CASSYLGERNEQYF. CDR3 nucleotide sequence: TGTGCCAGCAGTTACCTGGGGGAGAGGAACGAGCAGTACTTC.

This clonotype appeared a few times. This rearrangement joins TRBV7-2 to TRBJ2-1; TRBD2 agrees at 13 bases. The length of the CDR3 is 17 residues. Per the germline V gene, CDR1 is SGHTA and CDR2 is FQGNSA. V lost 1 base and J lost 2; bases outside the gene matches: 2. CDR3 loop: CASSLGLAGGTYNEQFF. In DNA form, the CDR3 reads TGTGCCAGCAGCTTAGGACTAGCGGGGGGTACCTACAATGAGCAGTTCTTC.

Only a few counts were recorded for this clonotype. The chain uses TRBV29-1 and TRBJ2-3; tentatively, D is TRBD2 (7 bases). V lost 8 bases to trimming and J lost 0 bases, with 18 bases between them. CDR1 is SQVTM and CDR2 is ANQGSEA in the germline V gene. The CDR3 is 15 residues long. The CDR3 bases are TGCAGCTCGGATGGCGGGGGCAGGAGCACAGATACGCAGTATTTT. It specifies CSSDGGGRSTDTQYF.

This clonotype has at least ten counts. V gene TRBV6-2 or TRBV6-3 combines with J gene TRBJ2-5; TRBD2 aligns across 8 bases. Trimming took 4 bases from V and 2 from J; bases not matched to a gene: 3. CDR1 and CDR2 from the germline V gene are MNHEY and SVGEGT. The CDR3 runs to 14 residues. CDR3 in DNA: TGTGCCAGCAGTTTTACTAGCGGACAAGAGACCCAGTACTTC. It specifies CASSFTSGQETQYF.

This clonotype was seen more than once but under ten times. The V and J genes are TRBV15 and TRBJ1-5; D not resolved. Germline V lookup: CDR1 LNHNV, CDR2 YYDKDF (reference sequence). The CDR3 has 13 amino acids. The ends were cut back, 6 bases at V and 5 bases at J, with 11 bases in the middle. CDR3 region: CATRYGGDQPQHF. CDR3 DNA: TGTGCCACCAGATACGGCGGGGATCAGCCCCAGCATTTT.

This clonotype was observed a handful of times. The genes are TRBV5-6 and TRBJ2-7; a possible D gene is TRBD2 (6 bases). Germline CDR1 reads SGHDT; CDR2 reads YYEEEE. The length of the CDR3 is 11 residues. Trimming shortened V by 5 bases and J by 5 bases, and 8 bases separated the two germline ends. This CDR3 is CASSRGNEQYF. CDR3 DNA sequence: TGTGCCAGCAGTCGGGGGAACGAGCAGTACTTC.

This clonotype was picked up many times. The rearrangement joins TRBV27 to TRBJ1-2, with D tentatively TRBD1 (6 bases). The CDR3 spans 14 residues. V lost 4 bases, J lost 4 bases, and 13 bases lay in between. CDR1 is MNHEY, CDR2 SMNVEV, per germline (reference sequence). Here the CDR3 reads CASSSRRGAYGYTF. The CDR3 coding sequence is TGTGCCAGCAGTTCCCGGCGGGGGGCCTATGGCTACACCTTC.

In its sample, this clonotype was seen a few times. The genes are TRBV6-6 and TRBJ2-3; D is perhaps TRBD1 or TRBD2 (5 bases each). The CDR3 spans 14 residues. V gave up 6 bases and J gave up 2 bases, with 12 bases separating them. Per germline, CDR1 MNHNY and CDR2 SVGAGI (reference sequence). For the CDR3, the DNA is TGTGCCAGCAGAGGGACCTTAAACACAGATACGCAGTATTTT. Translating gives CASRGTLNTDTQYF.

This clonotype has only a few counts. V is TRBV11-3 and J is TRBJ2-5; tentatively, D is TRBD2 (6 bases). The CDR3 consists of 14 residues. Germline assignment: CDR1 SGHNT and CDR2 YENEEA. The V and J ends lost 11 bases and 5 bases respectively, with 21 bases between them. The CDR3 protein is CAGLTRGNLETQYF. The DNA for the CDR3 is TGTGCCGGACTCACACGGGGGAATTTGGAGACCCAGTACTTC.

This clonotype was detected ten times or more. V is TRBV5-1 and J is TRBJ2-1; TRBD2 matches 8 bases. Trimming removed 4 bases from V and 4 bases from J; junction bases left unmatched: 7. Germline V gene sequence: CDR1 SGHRS, CDR2 YFSETQ. The CDR3 is 15 amino acids. The CDR3, as DNA: TGCGCCAGCAGCCTTCAGCGGGGGAGTTACAATGAGCAGTTCTTC. Residues: CASSLQRGSYNEQFF.

This clonotype was found a few times. The J gene is TRBJ2-7, the V gene TRBV7-2; TRBD2 might be the D (6 bases). Germline CDR1 is SGHTA and CDR2 is FQGNSA. With 1 base removed from V and 2 bases from J, the gap between germline ends came to 9 bases. This CDR3 is built from 14 residues. In DNA, the CDR3 is TGTGCCAGCAGCTTAGGACTAGAACCCTACGAGCAGTACTTC. Residues: CASSLGLEPYEQYF.

This clonotype was seen a handful of times. The chain recombines TRBV13 with TRBJ2-7; D gene ambiguous. The ends were cut back, 4 bases at V and 5 bases at J, with 9 bases in the middle. The CDR3 has 12 residues. Germline V CDR1 and CDR2: PRHDT, FYEKMQ (reference sequence). The CDR3 DNA follows: TGTGCCAGCAGCTCCCGAAACCACGAGCAGTACTTC. This encodes CASSSRNHEQYF.

V and J are TRBV6-5 and TRBJ1-6; D is perhaps TRBD1 (6 bases). The V gene's germline CDR1 is MNHEY and CDR2 SVGAGI. CDR3 length: 14 residues. The V gene lost 0 bases and the J gene lost 7 bases, with 7 bases spanning the gap. The CDR3 DNA follows: TGTGCCAGCAGTTACTCGAGGGGGAATTCACCCCTCCACTTT. Protein product: CASSYSRGNSPLHF.

This clonotype was seen at least ten times. V and J are TRBV5-1 and TRBJ2-3, with D tentatively TRBD2 (5 bases). Germline loops: CDR1 SGHRS, CDR2 YFSETQ. With 1 base removed from V and 0 bases from J, the gap between germline ends came to 9 bases. The CDR3 runs to 15 residues. CDR3: CASSLQAASTDTQYF. DNA for the CDR3: TGCGCCAGCAGCTTGCAAGCGGCTAGCACAGATACGCAGTATTTT.

This clonotype was picked up a small number of times. The genes are TRBV5-4 and TRBJ2-1; D unclear. Germline V gene data show CDR1 as SGHNT and CDR2 as YYREEE (reference sequence). Trimming stripped 2 bases from V and 2 bases from J, with 5 bases between. The CDR3 contains 13 residues. CDR3 nucleotide sequence: TGTGCCAGCAGCTTTAGCACCTACAATGAGCAGTTCTTC. Its translation: CASSFSTYNEQFF.

This clonotype was seen many times. The V call is TRBV6-2 or TRBV6-3, the J call TRBJ2-1; 9 bases line up with TRBD2. CDR1 and CDR2 from the germline V gene are MNHEY and SVGEGT. This CDR3 region has 12 residues. Trimming removed 5 bases from V and 15 bases from J; junction bases left unmatched: 8. DNA for the CDR3: TGTGCCAGCAGTAACGGGCGGGGGGGCCTGTTCTTC. Its translation: CASSNGRGGLFF.

This clonotype appeared a few times. The chain recombines TRBV20-1 with TRBJ2-1; TRBD1 matches 11 bases. The CDR3 spans 14 residues. Germline CDR1 DFQATT, CDR2 SNEGSKA (reference sequence). V lost 5 bases and J lost 6; bases outside the gene matches: 6. The CDR3 nucleotides are TGCAGTGCTCCCCCCGGGACAGGGGGCAATGAGCAGTTCTTC. Amino acids: CSAPPGTGGNEQFF.

The chain combines TRBV5-4 with TRBJ2-1; the match to TRBD2 covers 9 bases. Unmatched junction bases numbered 5, after V lost 4 bases and J lost 9 bases. This CDR3 has 13 residues. Looked up from germline, CDR1 is SGHNT and CDR2 is YYREEE (reference sequence). CDR3 nucleotide sequence: TGTGCCAGCAGCCCGGGACTAGCTCCTGAGCAGTTCTTC. Its translation: CASSPGLAPEQFF.

This clonotype showed up just a few times. In DNA form, the CDR3 reads TGCAGGGCGGAGGAAGCTTTCTTT. This gives the protein CRAEEAFF. The chain carries TRBV29-1 and TRBJ1-1; D unclear. CDR1 and CDR2 (germline): SQVTM, ANQGSEA. The CDR3 spans 8 residues.

This clonotype appeared a few times. The J gene is TRBJ2-3, the V gene TRBV30; perhaps TRBD1 as D (5 bases). V lost 1 base and J 2 bases, leaving 10 bases between the germline ends. The length of the CDR3 is 14 residues. Germline CDR1 and CDR2: GTSNPN and SVGIG (reference sequence). In DNA form, the CDR3 reads TGTGCCTGGAGTGCAGGGATCTCCACAGATACGCAGTATTTT. This codes for CAWSAGISTDTQYF. Using reference TRBV30 and TRBJ2-3 for the parts outside the CDR3, the full variable domain is SQTIHQWPATLVQPVGSPLSLECTVEGTSNPNLYWYRQAAGRGLQLLFYSVGIGQISSEVPQNLSASRPQDRQFILSSKKLLLSDSGFYLCAWSAGISTDTQYFGPGTRLTVL.